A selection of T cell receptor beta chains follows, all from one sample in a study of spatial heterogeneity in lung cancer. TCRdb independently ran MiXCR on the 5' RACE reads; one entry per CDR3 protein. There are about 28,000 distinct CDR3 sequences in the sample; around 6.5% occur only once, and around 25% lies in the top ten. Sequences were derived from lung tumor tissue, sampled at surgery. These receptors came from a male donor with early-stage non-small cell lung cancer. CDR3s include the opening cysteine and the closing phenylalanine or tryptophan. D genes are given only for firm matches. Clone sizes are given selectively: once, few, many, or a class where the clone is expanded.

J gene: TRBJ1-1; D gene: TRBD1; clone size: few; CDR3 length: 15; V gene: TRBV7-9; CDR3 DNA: TGTGCCAGCAGCCTCCAGGGACAGACGAACACTGAAGCTTTCTTT; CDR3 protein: CASSLQGQTNTEAFF
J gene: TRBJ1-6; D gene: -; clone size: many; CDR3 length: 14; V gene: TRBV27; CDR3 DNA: TGTGCCAGCGGTACAAGGGCGGAGGGGATTCACCTCCACTTT; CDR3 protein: CASGTRAEGIHLHF
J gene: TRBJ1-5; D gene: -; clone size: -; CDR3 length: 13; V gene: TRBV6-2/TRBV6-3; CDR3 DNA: TGTGCCAGCGAGGACAGCTACAATCAGCCCCGGCATTTT; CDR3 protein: CASEDSYNQPRHF
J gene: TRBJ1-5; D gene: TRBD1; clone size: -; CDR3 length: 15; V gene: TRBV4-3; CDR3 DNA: TGCGCCAGCAGCAGAGACAGGGTTAGCAATCAGCCCCAGCATTTT; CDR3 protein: CASSRDRVSNQPQHF
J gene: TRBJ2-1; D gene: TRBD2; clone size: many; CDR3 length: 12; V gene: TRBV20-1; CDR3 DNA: TGCAGTGCTAGTGTGACGGGGGGGAAGCAGTTCTTC; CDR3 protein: CSASVTGGKQFF
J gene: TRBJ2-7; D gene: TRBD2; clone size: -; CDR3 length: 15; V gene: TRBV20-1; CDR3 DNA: TGCAGTGCTAGACTAGCGGGCCACAGCTCCTACGAGCAGTACTTC; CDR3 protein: CSARLAGHSSYEQYF
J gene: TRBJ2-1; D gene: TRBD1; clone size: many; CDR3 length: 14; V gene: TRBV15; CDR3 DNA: TGTGCCACCAGCAGGACAGGGGGCCGAGATGAGCAGTTCTTC; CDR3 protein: CATSRTGGRDEQFF
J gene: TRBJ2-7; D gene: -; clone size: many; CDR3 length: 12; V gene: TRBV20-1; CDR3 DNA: TGCAGTGCTAGGTCTCAGTGGGACTGGCAGTACTTC; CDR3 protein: CSARSQWDWQYF
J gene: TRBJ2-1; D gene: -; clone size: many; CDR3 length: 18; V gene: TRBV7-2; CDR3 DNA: TGTGCCAGCAGCTTAGGGTTGCCGGGACGGAGCTCCTACAATGAGCAGTTCTTC; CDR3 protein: CASSLGLPGRSSYNEQFF
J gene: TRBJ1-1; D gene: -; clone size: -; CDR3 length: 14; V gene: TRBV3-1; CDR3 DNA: TGTGCCAGCAGCCTCCGGGACTTGAACACTGAAGCTTTCTTT; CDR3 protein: CASSLRDLNTEAFF
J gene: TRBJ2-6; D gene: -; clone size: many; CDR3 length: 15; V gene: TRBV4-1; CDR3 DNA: TGCGCCAGCAGTGTATTTTACTCTGGGGCCAACGTCCTGACTTTC; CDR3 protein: CASSVFYSGANVLTF
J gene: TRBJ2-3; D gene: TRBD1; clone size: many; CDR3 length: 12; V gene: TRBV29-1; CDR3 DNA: TGCAAGGCGGGACAGGGGGCAGATACGCAGTATTTT; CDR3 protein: CKAGQGADTQYF
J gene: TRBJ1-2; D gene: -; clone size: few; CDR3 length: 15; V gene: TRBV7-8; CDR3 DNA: TGTGCCAGCAGCCCGAACAGGGTGCCCATTCTTGGCTACACCTTC; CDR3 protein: CASSPNRVPILGYTF
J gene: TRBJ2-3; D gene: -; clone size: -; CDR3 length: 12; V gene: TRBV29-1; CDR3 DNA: TGCAGCGAGGAGCGCGGCACAGATACGCAGTATTTT; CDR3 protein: CSEERGTDTQYF
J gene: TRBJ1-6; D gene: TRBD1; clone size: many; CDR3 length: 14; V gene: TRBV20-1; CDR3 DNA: TGCAGTGCTGATCCGGGACAGGGGATTTCACCCCTCCACTTT; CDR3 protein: CSADPGQGISPLHF
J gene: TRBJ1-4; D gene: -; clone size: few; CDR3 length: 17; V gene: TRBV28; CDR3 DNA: TGTGCCAGCCGGGGGGCGGGGATGGTTGCAACTAATGAAAAACTGTTTTTT; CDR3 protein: CASRGAGMVATNEKLFF
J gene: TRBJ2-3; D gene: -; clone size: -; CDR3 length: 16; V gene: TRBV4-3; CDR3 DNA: TGCGCCAGCAGCCAAGACGGGGTCGGGTATACAGATACGCAGTATTTT; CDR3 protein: CASSQDGVGYTDTQYF
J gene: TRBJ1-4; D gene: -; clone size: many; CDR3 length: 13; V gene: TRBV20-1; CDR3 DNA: TGCAGTGCTAGTAGCGGCCCTAATGAAAAACTGTTTTTT; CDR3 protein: CSASSGPNEKLFF
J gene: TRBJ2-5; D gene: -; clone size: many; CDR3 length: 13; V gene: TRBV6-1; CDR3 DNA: TGTGCCAGCAGTGTTAGGAGACAGGAGACCCAGTACTTC; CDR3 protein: CASSVRRQETQYF
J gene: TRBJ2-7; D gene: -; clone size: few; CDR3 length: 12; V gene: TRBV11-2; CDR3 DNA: TGTGCCAGCAGCTTAGATAGGCGCCCTTGGGACTTC; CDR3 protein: CASSLDRRPWDF
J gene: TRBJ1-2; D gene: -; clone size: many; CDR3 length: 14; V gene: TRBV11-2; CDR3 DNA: TGTGCCAGCAGCTTACCCCGGGACCCTTGGGGCTACACCTTC; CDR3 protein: CASSLPRDPWGYTF
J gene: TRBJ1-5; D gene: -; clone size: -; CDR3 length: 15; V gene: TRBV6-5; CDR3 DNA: TGTGCCAGCAGTTACTCCAGCTATAGCAATCAGCCCCAGCATTTT; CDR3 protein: CASSYSSYSNQPQHF
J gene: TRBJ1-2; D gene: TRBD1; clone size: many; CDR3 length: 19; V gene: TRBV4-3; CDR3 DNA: TGCGCCAGCAGCCAAGTCGTTTGGGGACAGAGCCAACGAGGATATGGCTACACCTTC; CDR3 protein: CASSQVVWGQSQRGYGYTF
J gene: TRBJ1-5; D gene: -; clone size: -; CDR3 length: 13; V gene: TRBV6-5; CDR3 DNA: TGTGCCAGCAGTTTACATCCCAATCAGCCCCAGCATTTT; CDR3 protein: CASSLHPNQPQHF
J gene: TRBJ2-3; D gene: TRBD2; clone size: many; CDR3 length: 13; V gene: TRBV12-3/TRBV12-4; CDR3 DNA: TGTGCCAGCAGTCGACTAGCGATAGATACGCAGTATTTT; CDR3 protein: CASSRLAIDTQYF
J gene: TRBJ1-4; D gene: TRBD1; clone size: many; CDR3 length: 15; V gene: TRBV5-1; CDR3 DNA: TGCGCCAGCAGCCCCCATGGGACAGGGCTTGAAAAACTGTTTTTT; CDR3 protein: CASSPHGTGLEKLFF
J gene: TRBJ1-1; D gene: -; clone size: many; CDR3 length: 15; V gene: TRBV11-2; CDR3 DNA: TGTGCCAGCAGCTCCCAACCATTTTTGAACACTGAAGCTTTCTTT; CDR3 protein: CASSSQPFLNTEAFF
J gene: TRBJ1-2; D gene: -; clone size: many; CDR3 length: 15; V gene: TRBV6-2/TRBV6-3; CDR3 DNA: TGTGCCAGCAGTTTCTCGGGCCTATCCCGGGGTGGCTACACCTTC; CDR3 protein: CASSFSGLSRGGYTF
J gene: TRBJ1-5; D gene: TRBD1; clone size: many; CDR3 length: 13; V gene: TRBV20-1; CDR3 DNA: TGCAGTGCGGCGGGACAGGGTTATCAGCCCCAGCATTTT; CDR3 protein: CSAAGQGYQPQHF